This TCR beta chain was found in a study of cytomegalovirus exposure and HLA in healthy donors. 13 Jbeta primers and 60 Vbeta primers were used for the PCR. Clones were sequenced by immunoSEQ multiplex PCR, and TCRdb holds only the in-frame ones, with some missing. The sample includes roughly 13,000 clones, approximately 57% of them seen just once. V was clipped by 6 bases and J by 4 bases; unmatched bases: 7. From germline, CDR1 is ENHRY and CDR2 SYGVKD. The CDR3 sequence is 14 residues long. The receptor was derived from a woman aged 45 to 65 in good health and CMV-seropositive. V is TRBV10-3 and J is TRBJ2-7, with TRBD2 matching 9 bases. Material for sequencing was PBMCs. CDR3 sequence (DNA): TGTGCCATCAGGCCTAGCGGGAATGATTACGAGCAGTACTTC. It codes for CAIRPSGNDYEQYF.